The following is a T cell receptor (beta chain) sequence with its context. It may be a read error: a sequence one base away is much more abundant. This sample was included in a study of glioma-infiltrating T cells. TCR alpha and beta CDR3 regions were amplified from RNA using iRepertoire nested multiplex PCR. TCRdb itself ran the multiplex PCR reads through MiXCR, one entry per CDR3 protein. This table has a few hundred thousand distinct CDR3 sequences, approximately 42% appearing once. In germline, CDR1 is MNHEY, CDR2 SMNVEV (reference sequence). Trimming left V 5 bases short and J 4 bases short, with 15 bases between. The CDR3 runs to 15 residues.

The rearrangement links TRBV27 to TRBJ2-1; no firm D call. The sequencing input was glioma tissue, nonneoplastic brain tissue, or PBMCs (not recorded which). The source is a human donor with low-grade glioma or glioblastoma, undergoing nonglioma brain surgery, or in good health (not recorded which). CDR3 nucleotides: TGTGCCAGCAGTCCCCGGGCTCTAGAGTACAATGAGCAGTTCTTC. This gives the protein CASSPRALEYNEQFF.